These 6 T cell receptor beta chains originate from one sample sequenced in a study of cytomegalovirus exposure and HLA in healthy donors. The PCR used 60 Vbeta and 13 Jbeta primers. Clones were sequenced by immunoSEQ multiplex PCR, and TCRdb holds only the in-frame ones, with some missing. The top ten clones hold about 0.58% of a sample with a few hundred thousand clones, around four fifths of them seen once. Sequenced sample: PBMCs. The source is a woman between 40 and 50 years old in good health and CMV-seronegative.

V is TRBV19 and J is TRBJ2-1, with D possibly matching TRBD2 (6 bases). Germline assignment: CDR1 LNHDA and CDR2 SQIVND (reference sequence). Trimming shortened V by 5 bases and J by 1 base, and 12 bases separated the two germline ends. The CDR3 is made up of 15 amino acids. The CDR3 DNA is TGTGCCAGTAGTTTTTCCGGGACTTCCTACAATGAGCAGTTCTTC. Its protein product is CASSFSGTSYNEQFF.

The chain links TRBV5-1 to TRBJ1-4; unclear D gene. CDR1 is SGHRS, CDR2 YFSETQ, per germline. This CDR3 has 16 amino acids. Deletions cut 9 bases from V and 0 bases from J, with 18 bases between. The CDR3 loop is CATAVSSAATNEKLFF. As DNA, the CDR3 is TGCGCCACAGCAGTCTCCAGCGCAGCAACTAATGAAAAACTGTTTTTT.

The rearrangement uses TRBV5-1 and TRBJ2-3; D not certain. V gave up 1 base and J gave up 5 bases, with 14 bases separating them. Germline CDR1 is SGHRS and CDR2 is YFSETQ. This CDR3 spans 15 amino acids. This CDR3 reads CASSLMGYQEDTQYF. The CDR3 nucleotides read TGCGCCAGCAGCTTGATGGGTTACCAGGAAGATACGCAGTATTTT.

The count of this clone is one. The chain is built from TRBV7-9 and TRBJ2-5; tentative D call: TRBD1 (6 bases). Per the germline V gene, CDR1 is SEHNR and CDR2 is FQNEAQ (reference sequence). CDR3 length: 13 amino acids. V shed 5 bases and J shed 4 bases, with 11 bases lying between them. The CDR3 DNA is TGTGCCAGCAGCGAACAGGGTTCAGAGACCCAGTACTTC. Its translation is CASSEQGSETQYF.

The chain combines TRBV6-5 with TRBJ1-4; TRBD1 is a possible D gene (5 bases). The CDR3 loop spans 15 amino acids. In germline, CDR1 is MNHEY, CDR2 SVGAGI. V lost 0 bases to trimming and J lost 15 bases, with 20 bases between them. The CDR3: CASSYSRTLSLSVFF. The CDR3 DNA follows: TGTGCCAGCAGTTACTCGAGGACACTTTCTCTTTCGGTGTTTTTT.

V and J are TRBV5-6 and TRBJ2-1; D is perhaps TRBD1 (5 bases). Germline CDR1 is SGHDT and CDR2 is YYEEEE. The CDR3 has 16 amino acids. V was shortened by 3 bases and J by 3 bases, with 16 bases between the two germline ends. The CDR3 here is CASSSLTKGVYNEQFF. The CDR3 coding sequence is TGTGCCAGCAGCTCTCTGACAAAAGGGGTCTACAATGAGCAGTTCTTC.